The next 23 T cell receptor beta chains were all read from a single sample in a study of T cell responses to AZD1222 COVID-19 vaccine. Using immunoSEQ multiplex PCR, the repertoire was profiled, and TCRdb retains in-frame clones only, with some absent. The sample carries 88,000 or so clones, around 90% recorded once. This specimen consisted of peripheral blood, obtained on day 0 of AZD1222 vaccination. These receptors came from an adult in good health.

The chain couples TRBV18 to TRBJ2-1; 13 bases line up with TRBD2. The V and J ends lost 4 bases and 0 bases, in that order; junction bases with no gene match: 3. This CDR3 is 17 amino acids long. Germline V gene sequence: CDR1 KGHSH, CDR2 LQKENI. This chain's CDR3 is CASSRTSGGSSYNEQFF. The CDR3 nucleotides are TGTGCCAGCTCACGGACTAGCGGGGGCAGCTCCTACAATGAGCAGTTCTTC.

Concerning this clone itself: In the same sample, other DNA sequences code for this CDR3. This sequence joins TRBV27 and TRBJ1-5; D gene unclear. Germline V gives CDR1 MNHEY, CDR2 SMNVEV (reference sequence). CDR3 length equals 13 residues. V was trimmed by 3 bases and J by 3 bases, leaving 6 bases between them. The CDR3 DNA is TGTGCCAGCAGTTTGGGGTTCAATCAGCCCCAGCATTTT. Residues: CASSLGFNQPQHF.

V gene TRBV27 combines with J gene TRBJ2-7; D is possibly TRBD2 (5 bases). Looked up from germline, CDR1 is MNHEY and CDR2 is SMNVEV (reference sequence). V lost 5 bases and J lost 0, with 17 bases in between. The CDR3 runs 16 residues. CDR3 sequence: CASSPGVGLSSYEQYF. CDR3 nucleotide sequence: TGTGCCAGCAGTCCCGGGGTGGGGTTGAGCTCCTACGAGCAGTACTTC.

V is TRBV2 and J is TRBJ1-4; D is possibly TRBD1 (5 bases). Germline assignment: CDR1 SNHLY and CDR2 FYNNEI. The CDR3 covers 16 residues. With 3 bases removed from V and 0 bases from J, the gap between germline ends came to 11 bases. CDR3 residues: CASSDWGPATNEKLFF. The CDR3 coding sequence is TGTGCCAGCAGTGATTGGGGCCCCGCAACTAATGAAAAACTGTTTTTT. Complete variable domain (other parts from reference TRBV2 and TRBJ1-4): EPEVTQTPSHQVTQMGQEVILRCVPISNHLYFYWYRQILGQKVEFLVSFYNNEISEKSEIFDDQFSVERPDGSNFTLKIRSTKLEDSAMYFCASSDWGPATNEKLFFGSGTQLSVL.

The CDR3 nucleotides are TGCAGTGCTAGTTTCGTCCCTCATAATTCACCCCTCCACTTT. It encodes CSASFVPHNSPLHF. V is TRBV20-1 and J is TRBJ1-6; D is uncertain. This CDR3 region has 14 residues. Germline-derived CDR1 and CDR2 are DFQATT and SNEGSKA (reference sequence). V lost 3 bases to trimming and J lost 5 bases, with 11 bases between them.

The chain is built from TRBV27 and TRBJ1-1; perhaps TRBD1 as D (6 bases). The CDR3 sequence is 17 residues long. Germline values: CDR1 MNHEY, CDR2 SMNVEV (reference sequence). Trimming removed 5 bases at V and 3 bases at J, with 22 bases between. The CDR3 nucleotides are TGTGCCAGCAGTAGGGGGAAGGGGGTCCCGGGGGACACTGAAGCTTTCTTT. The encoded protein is CASSRGKGVPGDTEAFF.

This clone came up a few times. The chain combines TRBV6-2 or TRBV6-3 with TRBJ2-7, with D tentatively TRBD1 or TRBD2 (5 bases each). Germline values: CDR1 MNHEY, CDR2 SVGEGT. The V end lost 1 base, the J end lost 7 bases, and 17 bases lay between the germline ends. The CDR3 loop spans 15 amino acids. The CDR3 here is CASSYYGASGTEQYF. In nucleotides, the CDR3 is TGTGCCAGCAGTTACTACGGGGCATCAGGTACGGAGCAGTACTTC.

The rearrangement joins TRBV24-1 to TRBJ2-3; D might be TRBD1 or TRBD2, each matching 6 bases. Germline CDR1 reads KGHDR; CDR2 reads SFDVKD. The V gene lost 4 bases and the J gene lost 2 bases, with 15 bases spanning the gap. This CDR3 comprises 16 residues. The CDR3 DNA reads TGTGCCACCAGTGAGTCTACGGGGGCCCTCACAGATACGCAGTATTTT. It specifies CATSESTGALTDTQYF.

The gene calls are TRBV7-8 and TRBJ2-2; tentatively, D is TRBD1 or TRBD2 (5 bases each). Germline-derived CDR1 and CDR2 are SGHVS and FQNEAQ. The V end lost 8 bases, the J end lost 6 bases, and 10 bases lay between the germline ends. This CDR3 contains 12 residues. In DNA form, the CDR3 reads TGTGCCAGCTTCCGGGACGCCGGGGAGCTGTTTTTT. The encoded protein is CASFRDAGELFF.

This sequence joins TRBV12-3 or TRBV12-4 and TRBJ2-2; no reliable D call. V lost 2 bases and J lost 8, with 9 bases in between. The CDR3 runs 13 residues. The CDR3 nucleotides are TGTGCCAGCAGTTTAAGCCCGTGGGGGGAGCTGTTTTTT. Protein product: CASSLSPWGELFF.

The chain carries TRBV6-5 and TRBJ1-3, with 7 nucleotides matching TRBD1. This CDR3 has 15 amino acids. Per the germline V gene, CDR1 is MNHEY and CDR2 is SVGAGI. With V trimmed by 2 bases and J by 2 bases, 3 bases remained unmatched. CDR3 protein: CASSYQGGPGNTIYF. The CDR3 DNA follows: TGTGCCAGCAGTTACCAGGGGGGCCCTGGAAACACCATATATTTT.

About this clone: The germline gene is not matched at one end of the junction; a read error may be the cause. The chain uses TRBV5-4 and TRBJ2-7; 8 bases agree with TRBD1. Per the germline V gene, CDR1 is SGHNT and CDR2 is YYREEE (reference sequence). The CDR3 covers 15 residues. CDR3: CASTLGTGEGYEQYF. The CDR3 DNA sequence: TGTGCCAGCACCTTGGGGACAGGAGAGGGCTACGAGCAGTACTTC.

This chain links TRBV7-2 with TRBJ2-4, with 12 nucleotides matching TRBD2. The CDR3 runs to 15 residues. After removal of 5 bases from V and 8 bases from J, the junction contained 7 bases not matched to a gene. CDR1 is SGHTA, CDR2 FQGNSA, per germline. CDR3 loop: CASSVGLAGGYIQYF. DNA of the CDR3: TGTGCCAGCAGCGTTGGCCTAGCGGGAGGGTACATTCAGTACTTC. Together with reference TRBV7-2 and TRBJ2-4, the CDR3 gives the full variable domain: GAGVSQSPSNKVTEKGKDVELRCDPISGHTALYWYRQSLGQGLEFLIYFQGNSAPDKSGLPSDRFSAERTGGSVSTLTIQRTQQEDSAVYLCASSVGLAGGYIQYFGAGTRLSVL.

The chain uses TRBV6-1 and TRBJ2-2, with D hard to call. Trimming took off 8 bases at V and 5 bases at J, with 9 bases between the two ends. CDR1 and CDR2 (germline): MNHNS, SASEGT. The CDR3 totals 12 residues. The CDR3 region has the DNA TGTGCCAGCTCCTACGGGACCGGGGAGCTGTTTTTT. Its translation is CASSYGTGELFF.

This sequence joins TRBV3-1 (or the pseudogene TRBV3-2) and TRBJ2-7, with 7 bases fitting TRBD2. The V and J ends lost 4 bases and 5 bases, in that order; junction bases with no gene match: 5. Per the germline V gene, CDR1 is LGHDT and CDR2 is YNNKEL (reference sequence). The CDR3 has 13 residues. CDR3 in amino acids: CASSRLARDEQYF. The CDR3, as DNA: TGTGCCAGCAGCCGACTAGCACGGGACGAGCAGTACTTC.

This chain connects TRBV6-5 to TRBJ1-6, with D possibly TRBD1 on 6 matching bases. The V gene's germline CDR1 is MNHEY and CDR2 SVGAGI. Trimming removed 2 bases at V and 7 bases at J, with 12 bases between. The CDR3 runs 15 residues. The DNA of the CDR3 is TGTGCCAGCAGTTACAACGCAGGGGACAATTCACCCCTCCACTTT. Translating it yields CASSYNAGDNSPLHF.

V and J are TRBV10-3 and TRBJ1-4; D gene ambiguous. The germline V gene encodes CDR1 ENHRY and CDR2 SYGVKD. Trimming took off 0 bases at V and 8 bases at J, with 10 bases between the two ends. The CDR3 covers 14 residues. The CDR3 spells CAISESTREEKLFF. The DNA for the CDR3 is TGTGCCATCAGTGAGTCGACGAGGGAAGAAAAACTGTTTTTT.

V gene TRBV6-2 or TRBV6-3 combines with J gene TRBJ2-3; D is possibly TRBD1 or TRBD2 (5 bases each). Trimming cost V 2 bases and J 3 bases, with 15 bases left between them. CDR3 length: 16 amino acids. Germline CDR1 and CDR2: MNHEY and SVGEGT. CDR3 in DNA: TGTGCCAGCAGTTACGATCCGATGGGGGAGACAGATACGCAGTATTTT. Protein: CASSYDPMGETDTQYF.

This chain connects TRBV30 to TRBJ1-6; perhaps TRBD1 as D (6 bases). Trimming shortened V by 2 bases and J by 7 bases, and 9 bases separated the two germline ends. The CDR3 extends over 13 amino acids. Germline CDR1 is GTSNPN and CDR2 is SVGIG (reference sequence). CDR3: CAWSFQGNSPLHF. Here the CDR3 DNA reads TGTGCCTGGAGTTTCCAGGGGAATTCACCCCTCCACTTT.

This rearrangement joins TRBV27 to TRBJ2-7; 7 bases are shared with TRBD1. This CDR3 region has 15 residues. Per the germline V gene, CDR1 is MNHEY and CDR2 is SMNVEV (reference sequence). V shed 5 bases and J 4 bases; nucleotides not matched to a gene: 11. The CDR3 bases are TGTGCCAGCAGTCTCAGGGGGAGCCGGATTTACGAGCAGTACTTC. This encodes CASSLRGSRIYEQYF.

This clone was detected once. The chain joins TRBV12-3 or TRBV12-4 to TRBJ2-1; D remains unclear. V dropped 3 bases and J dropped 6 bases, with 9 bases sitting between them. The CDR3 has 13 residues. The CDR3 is CASSFYRSNEQFF. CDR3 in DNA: TGTGCCAGCAGTTTCTACAGAAGCAATGAGCAGTTCTTC.

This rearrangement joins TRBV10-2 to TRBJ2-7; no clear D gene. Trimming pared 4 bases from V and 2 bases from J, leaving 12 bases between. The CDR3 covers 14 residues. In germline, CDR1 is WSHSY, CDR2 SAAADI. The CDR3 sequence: CASSAPLGTYEQYF. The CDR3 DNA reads TGCGCCAGCAGTGCTCCCCTCGGCACCTACGAGCAGTACTTC.

CDR3 loop: CASSLDSTGNTIYF. DNA for the CDR3: TGCGCCAGCAGCTTGGACAGCACTGGAAACACCATATATTTT. The V and J genes are TRBV5-1 and TRBJ1-3; D remains ambiguous. The CDR3 spans 14 residues. Germline values: CDR1 SGHRS, CDR2 YFSETQ. Trimming took 0 bases from V and 2 from J, leaving 6 bases between them.